In its sample, the clone carrying this T cell receptor beta chain was seen many times. Its matching antigen is unknown. The record originates from a study of T cells after yellow fever vaccination. Points from the study as a whole: Subsequent booster samples again held most clones from primary vaccination (96% CD4, over 80% CD8). Though it reached lower strength, the secondary response hit its peak faster, day 5 versus 15. A small share of clonotypes appeared in both CD4 and CD8 compartments.

The study made its TCR cDNA through 5'RACE template switching. That step introduced a universal primer site along with UMIs. TCRdb reprocessed the 5' RACE reads with MiXCR, giving one entry per CDR3 protein. This sample carries 200,000 or so distinct CDR3 sequences, roughly 6.3% of them seen once, and the ten largest clones take more than 0.85%. Germline V gene sequence: CDR1 MNHEY, CDR2 SVGAGI. The ends lost 1 base at V and 1 base at J; junction bases unmatched: 3. The CDR3 has 15 amino acids. The sequence came from a man aged 30 to 45 who received the YFV17D yellow fever vaccine. J is TRBJ2-7 and V is TRBV6-5; 8 nucleotides match TRBD1. The specimen comprised CD4+ T cells sorted from PBMCs, sampled on the day of the yellow fever booster vaccination. In nucleotides, the CDR3 is TGTGCCAGCAGTTACTATCAGGGGGCTTCCTACGAGCAGTACTTC. It codes for CASSYYQGASYEQYF.